This TCR beta chain appears in the sequencing data of a study of OX40 agonist ivuxolimab in advanced cancers. Across the study: The patients got ivuxolimab, which is an agonistic anti-OX40 (CD134) antibody.

The sample holds one count of this clone. Generated by immunoSEQ multiplex PCR, the TCRdb table keeps only in-frame clones and is missing some. The sample has more than 20,000 clones, 88% seen once; the top ten hold approximately 11%. With 5 bases removed from V and 3 bases from J, the gap between germline ends came to 6 bases. CDR3 length equals 11 residues. CDR1 is SGHRS and CDR2 is YFSETQ in the germline V gene. This specimen was CD4+ or CD8+ T cells sorted from blood, taken in a trial of the OX40 agonist ivuxolimab. The chain links TRBV5-1 to TRBJ2-7; D is perhaps TRBD2 (5 bases). This clonotype was obtained from an adult with an advanced solid tumor such as melanoma, head and neck, liver or kidney cancer. CDR3 amino acids: CASSRGYEQYF. The CDR3 DNA sequence: TGCGCCAGCAGTCGGGGCTACGAGCAGTACTTC.